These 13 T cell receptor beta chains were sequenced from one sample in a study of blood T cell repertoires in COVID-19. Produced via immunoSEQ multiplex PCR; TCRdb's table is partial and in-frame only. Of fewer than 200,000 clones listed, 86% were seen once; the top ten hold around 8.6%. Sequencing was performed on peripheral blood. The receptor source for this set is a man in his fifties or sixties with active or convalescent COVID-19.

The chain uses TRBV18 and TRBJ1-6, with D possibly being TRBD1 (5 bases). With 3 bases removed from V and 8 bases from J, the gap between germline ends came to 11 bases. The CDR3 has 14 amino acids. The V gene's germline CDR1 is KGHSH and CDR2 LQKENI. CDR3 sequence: CASSPGGSHSPLHF. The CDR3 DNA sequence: TGTGCCAGCTCACCGGGGGGGTCACATTCACCCCTCCACTTT. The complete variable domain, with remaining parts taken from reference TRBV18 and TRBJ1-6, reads NAGVMQNPRHLVRRRGQEARLRCSPMKGHSHVYWYRQLPEEGLKFMVYLQKENIIDESGMPKERFSAEFPKEGPSILRIQQVVRGDSAAYFCASSPGGSHSPLHFGNGTRLTVT.

The chain's CDR3 is CASSLGGWVRATNEKLFF. In nucleotides, the CDR3 is TGTGCCAGCAGCTTAGGAGGTTGGGTTCGGGCAACTAATGAAAAACTGTTTTTT. The V gene is TRBV11-2, the J gene TRBJ1-4, with D unresolved. Germline V lookup: CDR1 SGHAT, CDR2 FQNNGV. The CDR3 totals 18 residues. Trimming took off 1 base at V and 0 bases at J, with 15 bases between the two ends.

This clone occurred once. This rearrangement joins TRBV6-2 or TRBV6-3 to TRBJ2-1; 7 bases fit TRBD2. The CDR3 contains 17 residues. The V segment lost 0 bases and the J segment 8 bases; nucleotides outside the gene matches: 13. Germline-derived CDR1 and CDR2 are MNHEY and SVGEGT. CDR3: CASSYSKGLEGRDEQFF. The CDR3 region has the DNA TGTGCCAGCAGTTACTCGAAAGGACTAGAAGGGAGGGATGAGCAGTTCTTC.

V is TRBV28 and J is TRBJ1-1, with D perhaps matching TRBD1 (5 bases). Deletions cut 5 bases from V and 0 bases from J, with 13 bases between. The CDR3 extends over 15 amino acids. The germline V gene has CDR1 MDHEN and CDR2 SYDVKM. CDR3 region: CASSLGGGLNTEAFF. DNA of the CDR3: TGTGCCAGCAGTCTGGGCGGGGGTTTGAACACTGAAGCTTTCTTT.

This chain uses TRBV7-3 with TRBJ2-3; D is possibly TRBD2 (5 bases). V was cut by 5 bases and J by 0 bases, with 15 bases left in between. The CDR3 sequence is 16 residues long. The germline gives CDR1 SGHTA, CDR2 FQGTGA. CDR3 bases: TGTGCCAGCAGCCCAGCGAGGGCGTTGAGCACAGATACGCAGTATTTT. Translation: CASSPARALSTDTQYF. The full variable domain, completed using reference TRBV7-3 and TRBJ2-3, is GAGVSQTPSNKVTEKGKYVELRCDPISGHTALYWYRQSLGQGPEFLIYFQGTGAADDSGLPNDRFFAVRPEGSVSTLKIQRTERGDSAVYLCASSPARALSTDTQYFGPGTRLTVL.

The CDR3 spells CASKGLAERNEQFF. CDR3 nucleotide sequence: TGTGCCAGCAAGGGACTAGCGGAGCGTAATGAGCAGTTCTTC. This chain links TRBV27 with TRBJ2-1, with 11 bases fitting TRBD2. V lost 7 bases to trimming and J lost 7 bases; unmatched junction nucleotides: 6. The CDR3 sequence is 14 residues long. Looked up from germline, CDR1 is MNHEY and CDR2 is SMNVEV (reference sequence).

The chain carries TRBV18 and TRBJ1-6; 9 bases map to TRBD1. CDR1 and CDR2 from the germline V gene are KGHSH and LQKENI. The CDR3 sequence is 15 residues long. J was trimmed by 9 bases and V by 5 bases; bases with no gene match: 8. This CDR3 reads CASSAQQGAPSPLHF. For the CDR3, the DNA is TGTGCCAGCTCAGCGCAACAGGGGGCTCCTTCACCCCTCCACTTT.

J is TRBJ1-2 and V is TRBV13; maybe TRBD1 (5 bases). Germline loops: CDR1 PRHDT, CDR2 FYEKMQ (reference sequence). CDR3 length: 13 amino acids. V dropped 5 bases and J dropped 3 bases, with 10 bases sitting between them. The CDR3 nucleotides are TGTGCCAGCAGCAAACAAGGGGACTATGGCTACACCTTC. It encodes CASSKQGDYGYTF. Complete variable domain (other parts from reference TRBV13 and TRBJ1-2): AAGVIQSPRHLIKEKRETATLKCYPIPRHDTVYWYQQGPGQDPQFLISFYEKMQSDKGSIPDRFSAQQFSDYHSELNMSSLELGDSALYFCASSKQGDYGYTFGSGTRLTVV.

The CDR3 is CDIDRAGNEKLFF. The CDR3 region has the DNA TGTGACATCGACAGGGCCGGGAATGAAAAACTGTTTTTT. This sequence joins TRBV6-4 and TRBJ1-4, with TRBD1 matching 7 bases. The germline V gene encodes CDR1 MRHNA and CDR2 SNTAGT. The CDR3 covers 13 residues.

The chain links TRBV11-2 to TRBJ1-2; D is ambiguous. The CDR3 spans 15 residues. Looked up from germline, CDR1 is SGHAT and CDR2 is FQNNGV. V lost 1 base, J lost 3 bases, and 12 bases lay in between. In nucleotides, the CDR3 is TGTGCCAGCAGCTTAGGAATGGTATCGGACTATGGCTACACCTTC. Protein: CASSLGMVSDYGYTF.

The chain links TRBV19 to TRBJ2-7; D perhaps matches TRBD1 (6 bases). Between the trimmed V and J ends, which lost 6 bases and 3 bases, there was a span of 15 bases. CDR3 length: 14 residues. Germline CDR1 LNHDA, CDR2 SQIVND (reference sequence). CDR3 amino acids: CASSTGTPIYEQYF. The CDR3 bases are TGTGCCAGTAGCACCGGGACACCTATCTACGAGCAGTACTTC.

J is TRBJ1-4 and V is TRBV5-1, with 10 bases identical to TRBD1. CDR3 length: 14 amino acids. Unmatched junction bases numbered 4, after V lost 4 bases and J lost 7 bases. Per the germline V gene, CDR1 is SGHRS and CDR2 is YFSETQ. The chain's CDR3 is CASSIDRGLEKLFF. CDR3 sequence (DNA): TGCGCCAGCAGCATAGACAGGGGGCTTGAAAAACTGTTTTTT.

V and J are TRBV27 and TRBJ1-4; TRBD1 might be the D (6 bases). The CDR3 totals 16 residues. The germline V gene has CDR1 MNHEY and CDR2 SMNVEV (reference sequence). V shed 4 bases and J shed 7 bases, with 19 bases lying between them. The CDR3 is CASSSTATGISEKLFF. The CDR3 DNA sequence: TGTGCCAGCAGTTCCACCGCCACAGGGATCAGTGAAAAACTGTTTTTT.